This T cell receptor beta chain was obtained from a study of blood T cell repertoires in COVID-19. Study overall: Material from acute and convalescent COVID-19 was sourced from the United States, Italy and Spain. Nucleic acid was either cDNA or gDNA, and it came from T cells, B-cell-depleted T cells, or PBMCs.

Authors' methods: Cell counts per sample came from amplifying reference gene primers. TCRdb's copy holds only in-frame clones and misses some; the assay was immunoSEQ multiplex PCR. V and J calls and clone size are given by that table; D and trimming were obtained from the DNA. The sample has roughly 180,000 clones; roughly four fifths are singletons. Germline assignment: CDR1 SGHNT and CDR2 YYREEE (reference sequence). The germline V and J ends were trimmed by 2 bases and 4 bases, with 10 bases remaining between them. There are 13 residues in the CDR3. This chain uses TRBV5-4 with TRBJ2-7; perhaps TRBD2 as D (6 bases). The sample was peripheral blood. The TCR was taken from a man aged 40-50 years who had recovered from COVID-19. The CDR3 DNA reads as TGTGCCAGCAGCTTAGTGGGGGGATACGAGCAGTACTTC. This sequence encodes CASSLVGGYEQYF.